This TCR beta chain was captured by sequencing in a study of persistence of HIV-infected CD4 T cells. The stimulus was an HIV-1 Gag 15-mer peptide pool, about 1 ug/peptide/mL. CD40L-negative CD69-negative CD45RO-high memory CD4+ T cells were sorted as populations depleted of antigen-responding cells. The libraries were made with immunoSEQ version 4 in survey mode. Generated by immunoSEQ multiplex PCR, the TCRdb table keeps only in-frame clones and is missing some. The repertoire holds about 36,000 clones, with more than 75% as singletons. In regard to this clone: Its antigen is unidentified.

Trimming cost V 4 bases and J 8 bases; bases outside gene matches: 8. The CDR3 contains 15 residues. Germline V CDR1 and CDR2: MGHDK, SYGVNS. Material: cultured CD4+ T cells from PBMCs, obtained from a patient who received antiretroviral therapy. The source is an adult with HIV. The donor label of this sample is uncertain. The V and J genes are TRBV25-1 and TRBJ1-3; 10 positions match TRBD1. CDR3: CASSVTGGIWHTIYF. The CDR3 region has the DNA TGTGCCAGCAGTGTGACAGGGGGCATTTGGCACACCATATATTTT.